One TCR beta chain is described in this entry. Its target is unknown. The authors amplified TCR beta CDR3 regions from RNA transcripts. First-round RT-PCR employed HTBI primers, with a second-round multiplex PCR after it. TCRdb redid the calling of the multiplex PCR reads with MiXCR, one entry per CDR3 protein. The data contain about 600,000 distinct CDR3 sequences, roughly 40% of them singletons. The sample comes from a study of Graves' ophthalmopathy and Graves' hyperthyroidism. Study-level points and caveats: Most thyroid clonotypes with frequency above 0.001 were detected in blood too.

Trimming stripped 2 bases from V and 4 bases from J, with 18 bases between. The CDR3 runs 16 residues. Germline CDR1 is SGHVS and CDR2 is FQNEAQ. This sequence joins TRBV7-8 and TRBJ2-7; possibly TRBD1 for D (5 bases). The sequenced sample consisted of peripheral blood or thyroid tissue (not recorded which). The source is an adult man with Graves' hyperthyroidism. The CDR3, as DNA: TGTGCCAGCAGCTTATTCCAGGGCCTACTCGTTTACGAGCAGTACTTC. This sequence encodes CASSLFQGLLVYEQYF.